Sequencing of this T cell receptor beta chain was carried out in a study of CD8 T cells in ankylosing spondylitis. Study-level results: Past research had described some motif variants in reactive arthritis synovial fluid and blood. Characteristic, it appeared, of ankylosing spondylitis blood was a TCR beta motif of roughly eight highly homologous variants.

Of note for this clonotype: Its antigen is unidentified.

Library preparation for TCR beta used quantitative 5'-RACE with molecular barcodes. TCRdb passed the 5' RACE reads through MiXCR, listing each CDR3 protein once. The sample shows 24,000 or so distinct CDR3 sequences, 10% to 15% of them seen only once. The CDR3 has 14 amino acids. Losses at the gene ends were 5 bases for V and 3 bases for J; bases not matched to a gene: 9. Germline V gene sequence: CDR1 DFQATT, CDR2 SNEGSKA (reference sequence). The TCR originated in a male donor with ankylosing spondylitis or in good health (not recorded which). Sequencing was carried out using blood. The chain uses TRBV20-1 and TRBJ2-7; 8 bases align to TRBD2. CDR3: CSALISGKNYEQYF. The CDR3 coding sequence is TGCAGTGCTCTAATTAGCGGGAAAAACTACGAGCAGTACTTC.